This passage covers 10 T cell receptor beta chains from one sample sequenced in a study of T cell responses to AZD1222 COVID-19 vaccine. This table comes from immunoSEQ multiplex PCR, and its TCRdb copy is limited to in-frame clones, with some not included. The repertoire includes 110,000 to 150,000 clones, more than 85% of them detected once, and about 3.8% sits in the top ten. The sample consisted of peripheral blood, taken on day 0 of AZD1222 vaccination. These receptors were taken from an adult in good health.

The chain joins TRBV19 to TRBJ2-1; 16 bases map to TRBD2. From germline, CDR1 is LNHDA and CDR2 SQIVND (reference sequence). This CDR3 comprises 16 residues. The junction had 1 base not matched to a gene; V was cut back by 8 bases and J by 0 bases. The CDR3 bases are TGTGCCAGTGGGACTAGCGGGAGGGTCTCCTACAATGAGCAGTTCTTC. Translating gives CASGTSGRVSYNEQFF.

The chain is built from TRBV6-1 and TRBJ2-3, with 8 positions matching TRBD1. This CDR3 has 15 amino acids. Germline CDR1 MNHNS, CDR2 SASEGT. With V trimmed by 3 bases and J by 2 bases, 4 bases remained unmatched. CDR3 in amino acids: CASSDRDRTTDTQYF. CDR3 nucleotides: TGTGCCAGCAGTGACCGGGACAGGACCACAGATACGCAGTATTTT.

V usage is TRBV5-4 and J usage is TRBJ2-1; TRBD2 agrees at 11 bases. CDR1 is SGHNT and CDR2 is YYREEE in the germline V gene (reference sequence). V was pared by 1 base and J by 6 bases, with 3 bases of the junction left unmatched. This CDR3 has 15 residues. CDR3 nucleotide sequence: TGTGCCAGCAGCTTGACAACTAGCGGGAGCAATGAGCAGTTCTTC. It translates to CASSLTTSGSNEQFF.

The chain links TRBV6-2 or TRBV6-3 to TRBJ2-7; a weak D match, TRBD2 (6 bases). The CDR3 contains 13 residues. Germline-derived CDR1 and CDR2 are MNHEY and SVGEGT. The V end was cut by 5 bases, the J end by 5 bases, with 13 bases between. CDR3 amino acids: CASSPEGLHEQYF. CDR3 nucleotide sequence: TGTGCCAGCAGTCCGGAGGGCCTCCACGAGCAGTACTTC.

The CDR3 loop is CASSQAGFGGYTF. The CDR3, as DNA: TGTGCCAGCAGCCAAGCAGGGTTTGGCGGCTACACCTTC. V and J are TRBV4-2 and TRBJ1-2, with D possibly TRBD1 on 5 matching bases. Trimming pared 1 base from V and 8 bases from J, leaving 11 bases between. The CDR3 consists of 13 residues. CDR1 and CDR2 (germline): LGHNA, YNFKEQ.

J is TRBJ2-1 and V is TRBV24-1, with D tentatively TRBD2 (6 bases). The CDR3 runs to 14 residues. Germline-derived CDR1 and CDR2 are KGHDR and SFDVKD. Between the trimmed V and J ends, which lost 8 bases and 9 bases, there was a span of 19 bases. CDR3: CATTADYSMGEQFF. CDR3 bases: TGTGCCACCACCGCGGACTACTCCATGGGTGAGCAGTTCTTC.

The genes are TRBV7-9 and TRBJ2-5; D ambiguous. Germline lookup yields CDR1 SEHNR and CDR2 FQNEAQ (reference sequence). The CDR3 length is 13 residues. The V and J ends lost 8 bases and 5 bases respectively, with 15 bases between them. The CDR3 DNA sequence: TGTGCCAGCTCCCCCCCGAATAGGGAGACCCAGTACTTC. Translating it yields CASSPPNRETQYF.

CDR3 sequence: CASSLARPADTQYF. DNA for the CDR3: TGCGCCAGCAGCTTGGCCCGGCCGGCAGATACGCAGTATTTT. The chain joins TRBV5-1 to TRBJ2-3; no reliable D call. Germline V gene lookup returns CDR1 SGHRS and CDR2 YFSETQ. V lost 0 bases and J lost 4, with 9 bases in between. The CDR3 runs to 14 residues.

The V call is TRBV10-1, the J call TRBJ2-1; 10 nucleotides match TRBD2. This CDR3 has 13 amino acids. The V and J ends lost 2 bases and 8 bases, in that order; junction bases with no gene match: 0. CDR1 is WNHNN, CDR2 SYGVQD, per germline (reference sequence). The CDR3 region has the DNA TGCGCCAGCAGTGAGCTAGCGGGAGATGAGCAGTTCTTC. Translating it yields CASSELAGDEQFF.

The CDR3: CASTPGRGRNQPQHF. In DNA, the CDR3 is TGTGCCAGCACCCCAGGGAGGGGGCGGAATCAGCCCCAGCATTTT. V is TRBV2 and J is TRBJ1-5; 7 nucleotides line up with TRBD1. Germline CDR1 SNHLY, CDR2 FYNNEI. This CDR3 region has 15 residues. V lost 7 bases, J lost 4 bases, and 10 bases stayed unmatched.